A single sample gave rise to the 14 T cell receptor beta chains below, sequenced in a study of blood T cell dynamics during melanoma immunotherapy. Repertoires were generated with immunoSEQ multiplex PCR, while TCRdb's copy carries only in-frame clones and drops some. Of some 14,000 clones in the sample, about 93% were seen once. The time point: week 3, after first cycle of checkpoint inhibitor. Sequencing was performed on blood, taken from a patient treated with checkpoint blockade. Receptors originate from a human donor with melanoma.

The rearrangement links TRBV9 to TRBJ2-7; D gene unclear. There are 13 residues in the CDR3. Germline V gene sequence: CDR1 SGDLS, CDR2 YYNGEE. V lost 4 bases, J lost 5 bases, and 13 bases lay in between. Here the CDR3 reads CASSRAPPDEQYF. DNA for the CDR3: TGTGCCAGCAGCCGGGCCCCCCCGGACGAGCAGTACTTC.

This clone occurred a few times. The J gene is TRBJ1-6, the V gene TRBV2; TRBD1 might be the D (6 bases). Germline V gives CDR1 SNHLY, CDR2 FYNNEI. The V gene lost 11 bases and the J gene lost 5 bases, with 13 bases spanning the gap. The length of the CDR3 is 13 residues. CDR3 residues: CAGAGADNSPLHF. DNA of the CDR3: TGTGCCGGGGCAGGGGCGGATAATTCACCCCTCCACTTT.

The rearrangement uses TRBV9 and TRBJ2-7; D is unresolved. The CDR3 runs to 13 residues. In germline, CDR1 is SGDLS, CDR2 YYNGEE. V was shortened by 4 bases and J by 6 bases, with 14 bases between the two germline ends. In DNA, the CDR3 is TGTGCCAGCAGCACCAGCGATGCTCGCGAGCAGTACTTC. Protein sequence: CASSTSDAREQYF.

This chain's CDR3 is CASSLAQPSNYGYTF. CDR3 in DNA: TGCGCCAGCAGCTTGGCGCAGCCTTCTAACTATGGCTACACCTTC. The chain couples TRBV5-1 to TRBJ1-2, with no clear D. V dropped 0 bases and J dropped 0 bases, with 9 bases sitting between them. The CDR3 is made up of 15 amino acids. The V gene's germline CDR1 is SGHRS and CDR2 YFSETQ.

The chain uses TRBV6-1 and TRBJ1-2; possible D gene TRBD1, 5 bases. The V end was cut by 4 bases, the J end by 6 bases, with 15 bases between. The CDR3 is 14 residues long. Germline assignment: CDR1 MNHNS and CDR2 SASEGT. Here the CDR3 DNA reads TGTGCCAGCAGTGCCAGTCAGGGTATAGATGGCTACACCTTC. The encoded protein is CASSASQGIDGYTF.

This CDR3 reads CASSRESGTYNEQFF. The CDR3 DNA reads as TGTGCCAGTAGTAGAGAATCCGGGACCTACAATGAGCAGTTCTTC. The V gene is TRBV19, the J gene TRBJ2-1, with D perhaps matching TRBD2 (5 bases). The V and J ends lost 4 bases and 2 bases respectively, with 12 bases between them. CDR3 length: 15 residues. In germline, CDR1 is LNHDA, CDR2 SQIVND (reference sequence).

The chain employs TRBV11-3 and TRBJ2-7, with 7 bases identical to TRBD2. This CDR3 contains 14 residues. J gave up 1 base and V 2 bases, and 2 bases lay outside the gene matches. CDR1 and CDR2 (germline): SGHNT, YENEEA. DNA of the CDR3: TGTGCCAGCAGCTTAAGGCGGGAGTCCTACGAGCAGTACTTC. Protein: CASSLRRESYEQYF. The full variable domain, in which reference TRBV11-3 and TRBJ2-7 provide the parts outside the CDR3, is EAGVVQSPRYKIIEKKQPVAFWCNPISGHNTLYWYLQNLGQGPELLIRYENEEAVDDSQLPKDRFSAERLKGVDSTLKIQPAELGDSAVYLCASSLRRESYEQYFGPGTRLTVT.

V and J are TRBV30 and TRBJ1-1; the D gene is possibly TRBD1 (6 bases). Trimming shortened V by 2 bases and J by 4 bases, and 11 bases separated the two germline ends. The CDR3 runs 13 residues. CDR1 is GTSNPN and CDR2 is SVGIG in the germline V gene (reference sequence). CDR3 sequence (DNA): TGTGCCTGGAGTCCGCAGGGGTTCACTGAAGCTTTCTTT. Protein sequence: CAWSPQGFTEAFF. The full variable domain, in which reference TRBV30 and TRBJ1-1 provide the parts outside the CDR3, is SQTIHQWPATLVQPVGSPLSLECTVEGTSNPNLYWYRQAAGRGLQLLFYSVGIGQISSEVPQNLSASRPQDRQFILSSKKLLLSDSGFYLCAWSPQGFTEAFFGQGTRLTVV.

This rearrangement joins TRBV28 to TRBJ1-1; no reliable D call. This CDR3 contains 15 residues. Germline V CDR1 and CDR2: MDHEN, SYDVKM. V lost 6 bases to trimming and J lost 4 bases, with 18 bases between them. CDR3 protein: CASSPPFRIGTEAFF. CDR3 sequence (DNA): TGTGCCAGCAGCCCCCCCTTCAGAATTGGCACTGAAGCTTTCTTT. Filled out from reference TRBV28 and TRBJ1-1, the complete variable domain reads DVKVTQSSRYLVKRTGEKVFLECVQDMDHENMFWYRQDPGLGLRLIYFSYDVKMKEKGDIPEGYSVSREKKERFSLILESASTNQTSMYLCASSPPFRIGTEAFFGQGTRLTVV.

This chain joins TRBV19 and TRBJ2-5; maybe TRBD2 (5 bases). V was shortened by 4 bases and J by 4 bases, with 16 bases between the two germline ends. Germline assignment: CDR1 LNHDA and CDR2 SQIVND (reference sequence). The CDR3 consists of 15 residues. The CDR3 DNA sequence: TGTGCCAGTAGTAGCTCCCCGGAGGTGGGAGAGACCCAGTACTTC. It specifies CASSSSPEVGETQYF.

The chain joins TRBV7-2 to TRBJ1-2; TRBD1 might be the D (6 bases). This CDR3 region has 14 residues. Germline-derived CDR1 and CDR2 are SGHTA and FQGNSA. With 1 base removed from V and 4 bases from J, the gap between germline ends came to 10 bases. The CDR3 sequence is CASSLGLTGYGYTF. The CDR3 nucleotides read TGTGCCAGCAGCTTAGGGTTGACAGGCTATGGCTACACCTTC. The full variable domain, completed using reference TRBV7-2 and TRBJ1-2, is GAGVSQSPSNKVTEKGKDVELRCDPISGHTALYWYRQSLGQGLEFLIYFQGNSAPDKSGLPSDRFSAERTGGSVSTLTIQRTQQEDSAVYLCASSLGLTGYGYTFGSGTRLTVV.

V usage is TRBV2 and J usage is TRBJ2-7, with TRBD1 matching over 9 bases. Germline V CDR1 and CDR2: SNHLY, FYNNEI. The CDR3 contains 13 residues. V lost 8 bases and J lost 3; bases outside the gene matches: 5. In DNA, the CDR3 is TGTGCCAGCGTGCAGGACAGGGGCTACGAGCAGTACTTC. Its protein product is CASVQDRGYEQYF.

The chain carries TRBV7-9 and TRBJ2-7; 10 positions agree with TRBD2. Trimming at V came to 5 bases and at J to 3 bases, leaving 7 bases not matched to a gene. Germline values: CDR1 SEHNR, CDR2 FQNEAQ (reference sequence). CDR3 length: 15 amino acids. DNA for the CDR3: TGTGCCAGCAGCCTTGGGACTAGCGTTTTCTACGAGCAGTACTTC. This encodes CASSLGTSVFYEQYF. The whole variable domain, remainder taken from reference TRBV7-9 and TRBJ2-7, is DTGVSQNPRHKITKRGQNVTFRCDPISEHNRLYWYRQTLGQGPEFLTYFQNEAQLEKSRLLSDRFSAERPKGSFSTLEIQRTEQGDSAMYLCASSLGTSVFYEQYFGPGTRLTVT.

The rearrangement joins TRBV28 to TRBJ1-2; maybe TRBD1 (5 bases). The CDR3 loop spans 13 amino acids. V lost 2 bases to trimming and J lost 2 bases, with 6 bases between them. Germline CDR1 and CDR2: MDHEN and SYDVKM. The CDR3 here is CASSLEGNYGYTF. The CDR3 coding sequence is TGTGCCAGCAGTTTAGAGGGGAACTATGGCTACACCTTC.